The rows below give T cell receptor beta chains drawn from one sample of a study of tumor-infiltrating lymphocytes in primary liver carcinoma. TCRdb reanalysed the multiplex PCR reads using MiXCR and keeps one entry per CDR3 protein. Of 75,000 to 90,000 distinct CDR3 sequences in the sample, approximately 77% were seen once. The sample was liver tumor tissue from sampling region 1. These receptors were obtained from a man in his forties with primary liver carcinoma and hepatitis B virus infection. CDR3s include the opening cysteine and the closing phenylalanine or tryptophan. Fields, in order: J gene, D gene, V gene, clone size, CDR3 protein, CDR3 DNA. D genes are given only for firm matches. Clone size is given for some rows only: seen once, a few or many times, or a class if the clone is expanded.

j_gene: TRBJ1-2; d_gene: -; v_gene: TRBV4-1; abundance: -; CDR3aa: CASSQVEGIGYYGYTF; CDR3nt: TGCGCCAGCAGCCAAGTGGAGGGGATAGGATACTATGGCTACACCTTC
j_gene: TRBJ2-1; d_gene: -; v_gene: TRBV11-2; abundance: few; CDR3aa: CASRPRGQSEQFF; CDR3nt: TGTGCCAGCCGCCCAAGGGGCCAGTCCGAGCAGTTCTTC
j_gene: TRBJ2-1; d_gene: TRBD1; v_gene: TRBV6-1; abundance: -; CDR3aa: CASSEALGQGNNEEFF; CDR3nt: TGTGCCAGCAGCGAAGCGCTAGGACAGGGCAACAATGAGGAGTTCTTC
j_gene: TRBJ2-7; d_gene: -; v_gene: TRBV6-2/TRBV6-3; abundance: -; CDR3aa: CASSYRGPYEKYF; CDR3nt: TGTGCCAGCAGTTACCGGGGCCCCTACGAGAAGTACTTC
j_gene: TRBJ2-7; d_gene: TRBD1; v_gene: TRBV7-9; abundance: many; CDR3aa: CASSLYFGDRVPPEQYF; CDR3nt: TGTGCCAGCAGCTTATATTTTGGGGACAGGGTTCCTCCCGAGCAGTACTTC
j_gene: TRBJ2-1; d_gene: TRBD2; v_gene: TRBV11-2; abundance: -; CDR3aa: CASSISGSLYNEPFF; CDR3nt: TGTGCCAGCAGCATCAGCGGGAGCCTCTACAATGAGCCGTTCTTC
j_gene: TRBJ1-4; d_gene: -; v_gene: TRBV4-2; abundance: many; CDR3aa: CASSQRSRGSKLFF; CDR3nt: TGTGCCAGCAGCCAAAGGTCGAGGGGGTCAAAACTGTTTTTT
j_gene: TRBJ1-1; d_gene: -; v_gene: TRBV30; abundance: many; CDR3aa: CAWNRGALEAFF; CDR3nt: TGTGCCTGGAACCGCGGTGCACTTGAAGCTTTCTTT
j_gene: TRBJ2-1; d_gene: -; v_gene: TRBV5-4; abundance: -; CDR3aa: CASSSGAWVYNEQFF; CDR3nt: TGTGCCAGCAGCTCGGGCGCTTGGGTTTACAATGAGCAGTTCTTC
j_gene: TRBJ1-4; d_gene: -; v_gene: TRBV4-2; abundance: -; CDR3aa: CASSQDKGFGEKLFF; CDR3nt: TGTGCCAGCAGTCAAGACAAGGGGTTCGGTGAAAAACTGTTTTTT
j_gene: TRBJ1-1; d_gene: -; v_gene: TRBV12-3/TRBV12-4; abundance: -; CDR3aa: CGSSRDTSYEAFF; CDR3nt: TGTGGCAGCAGCAGGGATACGTCTTATGAAGCTTTCTTT
j_gene: TRBJ2-2; d_gene: -; v_gene: TRBV20-1; abundance: few; CDR3aa: CSARDSTGNTGELFF; CDR3nt: TGCAGTGCTAGGGACTCGACAGGAAACACCGGGGAGCTGTTTTTT
j_gene: TRBJ2-1; d_gene: TRBD1; v_gene: TRBV19; abundance: -; CDR3aa: CASSIKRQGSFEQFF; CDR3nt: TGTGCCAGTAGTATTAAGAGACAGGGATCTTTCGAGCAGTTCTTC
j_gene: TRBJ2-7; d_gene: -; v_gene: TRBV6-6; abundance: many; CDR3aa: CASRQTPGDYEQYF; CDR3nt: TGTGCCAGCAGACAAACTCCGGGGGACTACGAGCAGTACTTC
j_gene: TRBJ2-7; d_gene: TRBD1; v_gene: TRBV9; abundance: few; CDR3aa: CASSWGQDSYEQYF; CDR3nt: TGTGCCAGCAGTTGGGGACAGGACTCCTACGAGCAGTACTTC
j_gene: TRBJ2-1; d_gene: -; v_gene: TRBV20-1; abundance: -; CDR3aa: CSAGLAEPYNEQFF; CDR3nt: TGCAGTGCTGGCTTAGCGGAGCCCTACAATGAGCAGTTCTTC
j_gene: TRBJ2-1; d_gene: -; v_gene: TRBV11-2; abundance: -; CDR3aa: CASSLPRLTGEPYNERFF; CDR3nt: TGCGCCAGCAGCTTACCTCGACTAACGGGAGAACCCTACAATGAGCGGTTCTTC
j_gene: TRBJ2-2; d_gene: -; v_gene: TRBV12-3/TRBV12-4; abundance: -; CDR3aa: CASTGIGELFF; CDR3nt: TGTGCCAGCACAGGGATCGGGGAGCTGTTTTTT
j_gene: TRBJ2-5; d_gene: -; v_gene: TRBV30; abundance: many; CDR3aa: CAWSVRGAGTRGTQYF; CDR3nt: TGTGCCTGGAGTGTACGGGGGGCTGGAACCAGGGGGACCCAGTACTTC
j_gene: TRBJ2-7; d_gene: TRBD1; v_gene: TRBV12-3/TRBV12-4; abundance: large; CDR3aa: CASRLGQSYEQYF; CDR3nt: TGTGCCAGCAGACTGGGACAGTCCTACGAGCAGTACTTC
j_gene: TRBJ2-3; d_gene: -; v_gene: TRBV4-1; abundance: once; CDR3aa: CASNQEQLADTQYF; CDR3nt: TGCGCCAGCAACCAAGAGCAATTGGCAGATACGCAGTATTTT
j_gene: TRBJ2-1; d_gene: -; v_gene: TRBV4-1; abundance: -; CDR3aa: CTITAREQVVSEQFF; CDR3nt: TGCACCATCACTGCCCGGGAACAGGTGGTGAGTGAGCAGTTCTTC
j_gene: TRBJ2-2; d_gene: -; v_gene: TRBV11-1; abundance: -; CDR3aa: CASSLLPGRDIGELFF; CDR3nt: TGTGCCAGCAGTTTACTCCCTGGGCGCGACATTGGGGAACTGTTTTTT
j_gene: TRBJ1-5; d_gene: -; v_gene: TRBV28; abundance: -; CDR3aa: CTSSDQPQHF; CDR3nt: TGTACCAGCAGCGATCAGCCCCAGCATTTT
j_gene: TRBJ1-2; d_gene: TRBD1; v_gene: TRBV27; abundance: many; CDR3aa: CASSFDRGYGYTF; CDR3nt: TGTGCCAGCAGCTTTGACAGGGGCTATGGCTACACCTTC
j_gene: TRBJ2-5; d_gene: TRBD2; v_gene: TRBV11-1; abundance: -; CDR3aa: CASSSTWISGRAGETQYF; CDR3nt: TGCGCCAGCAGCTCTACATGGATTAGCGGGAGGGCCGGGGAGACCCAGTACTTC
j_gene: TRBJ2-6; d_gene: -; v_gene: TRBV11-2; abundance: -; CDR3aa: CASSRWTGFASGANVLTF; CDR3nt: -
j_gene: TRBJ2-5; d_gene: -; v_gene: TRBV11-1; abundance: -; CDR3aa: CTSSPPPGVRKDFQEIQYF; CDR3nt: TGTACCAGCAGCCCGCCCCCGGGGGTCAGGAAGGACTTCCAAGAGATCCAGTACTTC
j_gene: TRBJ2-7; d_gene: -; v_gene: TRBV11-2; abundance: -; CDR3aa: CASGPRGTSYEQYF; CDR3nt: TGTGCCAGCGGCCCACGGGGCACCTCCTACGAGCAATACTTC
j_gene: TRBJ2-1; d_gene: -; v_gene: TRBV29-1; abundance: -; CDR3aa: CRGGLASYNEQFF; CDR3nt: TGCAGAGGCGGGCTCGCCTCCTACAATGAGCAGTTCTTC
j_gene: TRBJ2-5; d_gene: TRBD2; v_gene: TRBV19; abundance: few; CDR3aa: CASSISPAGQETQYF; CDR3nt: TGTGCCAGTAGTATCTCCCCAGCGGGGCAAGAGACCCAGTACTTC
j_gene: TRBJ1-2; d_gene: -; v_gene: TRBV5-4; abundance: -; CDR3aa: CASSVDCHYAYTF; CDR3nt: TGTGCCAGCAGCGTGGACTGCCACTATGCCTACACGTTC
j_gene: TRBJ2-1; d_gene: -; v_gene: TRBV6-1; abundance: -; CDR3aa: CARSEVGVDEQFF; CDR3nt: TGTGCCAGGAGTGAGGTGGGAGTCGATGAGCAGTTCTTC
j_gene: TRBJ1-5; d_gene: -; v_gene: TRBV12-3/TRBV12-4; abundance: -; CDR3aa: CASSLKSDQPQHF; CDR3nt: TGTGCCAGCAGTTTAAAGAGTGATCAGCCCCAGCATTTT
j_gene: TRBJ2-1; d_gene: -; v_gene: TRBV11-2; abundance: -; CDR3aa: CASGFDRSYNVQFF; CDR3nt: TGCGCCAGCGGGTTCGACAGGTCCTACAATGTGCAGTTCTTC
j_gene: TRBJ1-1; d_gene: -; v_gene: TRBV28; abundance: -; CDR3aa: CASSLGAEAFF; CDR3nt: TGTGCCAGTTCCCTGGGGGCTGAAGCTTTCTTT
j_gene: TRBJ2-7; d_gene: -; v_gene: TRBV10-1; abundance: -; CDR3aa: CASSDPRDSGYEQYF; CDR3nt: TGCGCCAGCAGTGACCCCAGGGACTCGGGATACGAGCAGTACTTC
j_gene: TRBJ2-1; d_gene: -; v_gene: TRBV20-1; abundance: -; CDR3aa: CSARRENAYNEQFF; CDR3nt: TGCAGTGCTAGACGGGAGAACGCCTATAATGAGCAGTTCTTC
j_gene: TRBJ2-3; d_gene: -; v_gene: TRBV10-3; abundance: -; CDR3aa: CAISDSLGMASRSTDTQYF; CDR3nt: TGTGCCATCAGTGACTCGCTGGGTATGGCTAGCAGGAGCACAGATACGCAGTATTTT
j_gene: TRBJ2-7; d_gene: -; v_gene: TRBV6-1; abundance: -; CDR3aa: CASSPGLAACEQYF; CDR3nt: TGTGCCAGTAGTCCTGGATTAGCGGCCTGCGAGCAGTACTTC
j_gene: TRBJ2-3; d_gene: -; v_gene: TRBV10-3; abundance: few; CDR3aa: CAIREDSVGDTKYF; CDR3nt: TGTGCCATCAGAGAGGATAGCGTGGGGGATACGAAGTATTTT
j_gene: TRBJ1-1; d_gene: -; v_gene: TRBV11-2; abundance: -; CDR3aa: CASNIAGSVTEAFF; CDR3nt: TGTGCCAGCAACATAGCCGGTTCCGTAACTGAAGCCTTCTTT
j_gene: TRBJ2-3; d_gene: TRBD2; v_gene: TRBV20-1; abundance: -; CDR3aa: CSATPYGRGSGTDTQYF; CDR3nt: TGCAGTGCTACCCCCTATGGGAGGGGTAGTGGCACAGATACGCAGTATTTT
j_gene: TRBJ1-5; d_gene: -; v_gene: TRBV2; abundance: many; CDR3aa: CASSERVGPQHF; CDR3nt: TGTGCCAGCAGTGAAAGGGTGGGGCCCCAGCATTTT
j_gene: TRBJ2-4; d_gene: -; v_gene: TRBV29-1; abundance: -; CDR3aa: CSVLGPPKNIQYF; CDR3nt: TGCAGCGTTCTCGGGCCACCCAAAAACATTCAGTACTTC
j_gene: TRBJ2-2; d_gene: -; v_gene: TRBV6-6; abundance: -; CDR3aa: CARSYLRLVGDTGELFF; CDR3nt: TGTGCCAGGAGTTACTTGAGGCTAGTGGGCGACACCGGGGAGCTGTTTTTT
j_gene: TRBJ2-7; d_gene: TRBD2; v_gene: TRBV6-6; abundance: many; CDR3aa: CASSYPIGLAGGISYEQYF; CDR3nt: TGTGCCAGCAGTTACCCGATCGGGCTAGCGGGAGGGATCAGCTACGAGCAGTACTTC
j_gene: TRBJ1-1; d_gene: TRBD1; v_gene: TRBV6-5; abundance: many; CDR3aa: CASSQDRGEAFF; CDR3nt: TGTGCCAGCAGTCAGGACAGGGGTGAAGCTTTCTTT
j_gene: TRBJ2-1; d_gene: TRBD2; v_gene: TRBV29-1; abundance: -; CDR3aa: CTIKGREGIRDEQFF; CDR3nt: TGCACCATTAAAGGGAGGGAGGGAATAAGGGATGAGCAGTTCTTC
j_gene: TRBJ2-7; d_gene: -; v_gene: TRBV29-1; abundance: -; CDR3aa: CSTIGNSYEQYF; CDR3nt: TGCAGCACCATAGGCAACTCCTACGAGCAGTACTTC
j_gene: TRBJ2-7; d_gene: TRBD2; v_gene: TRBV11-2; abundance: -; CDR3aa: CAISQYSGGSYEQYF; CDR3nt: TGTGCCATCAGCCAATATTCGGGAGGGAGCTACGAGCAGTATTTC